This TCR beta chain was profiled in a study of T cells in Graves' hyperthyroidism and ophthalmopathy. Clinical symptoms, serum thyroxine and TRAb, thyroid ultrasound and orbital computed tomography together formed the diagnostic basis. Fresh peripheral blood, around 10 ml, yielded the PBMCs. Worth noting for this clonotype: Its antigen is unknown.

Study-wide results and limits: Expanded thyroid clonotypes (above 0.001) were mostly also found in blood. Ophthalmopathy got predicted by the model a median roughly 6.4 months before its onset.

Amplification yielded TCR beta CDR3 regions, with RNA transcripts as the source. Researchers ran a first-round RT-PCR on the TCR CDR3 using the HTBI primer set. One entry per CDR3 protein results from TCRdb running MiXCR on the multiplex PCR reads. In the table there are about 600,000 distinct CDR3 sequences, about 15% of which are singletons. CDR3 length equals 17 residues. The V segment lost 3 bases and the J segment 4 bases; nucleotides outside the gene matches: 8. CDR1 is SGHRS and CDR2 is YFSETQ in the germline V gene. The sequencing input was blood. The V call is TRBV5-1, the J call TRBJ2-2, with TRBD2 matching 11 bases. The receptor was derived from a woman aged 45-59 years with Graves' ophthalmopathy. CDR3 DNA: TGCGCCAGCAGCTACCGTCGACTAGCGGGAAGCACCGGGGAGCTGTTTTTT. It is translated as CASSYRRLAGSTGELFF.